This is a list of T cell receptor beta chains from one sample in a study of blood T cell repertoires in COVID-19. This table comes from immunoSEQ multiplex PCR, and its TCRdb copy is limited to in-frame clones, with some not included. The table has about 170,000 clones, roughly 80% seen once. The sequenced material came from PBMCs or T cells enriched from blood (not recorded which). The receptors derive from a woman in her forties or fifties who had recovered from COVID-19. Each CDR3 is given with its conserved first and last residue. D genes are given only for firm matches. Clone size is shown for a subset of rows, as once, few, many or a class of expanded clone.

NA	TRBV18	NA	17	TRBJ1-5	TGTGCCAGCTCACCCTACGACATCACAGGAGACAATCAGCCCCAGCATTTT	CASSPYDITGDNQPQHF
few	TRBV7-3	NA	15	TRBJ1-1	TGTGCCAGCAGCTTAAGCCCCCTTTCGGGCACTGAAGCTTTCTTT	CASSLSPLSGTEAFF
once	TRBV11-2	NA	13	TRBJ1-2	TGTGCCAGCAGCTTAGGTACAGCCTATGGCTACACCTTC	CASSLGTAYGYTF
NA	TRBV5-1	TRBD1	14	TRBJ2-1	TGCGCCAGCAGCTTGGGACAGGGGAACAATGAGCAGTTCTTC	CASSLGQGNNEQFF
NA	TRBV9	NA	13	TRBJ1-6	TGTGCCAGCTCAAGTATAGTTAATTCACCCCTCCACTTT	CASSSIVNSPLHF
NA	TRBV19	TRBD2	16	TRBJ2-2	TGTGCCAGTAGTATAGTAGGAGGACTAGCAACCGGGGAGCTGTTTTTT	CASSIVGGLATGELFF
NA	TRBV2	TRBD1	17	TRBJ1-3	TGTGCCAGCACGGTAAAGGGACAGTCCCTCTCTGGAAACACCATATATTTT	CASTVKGQSLSGNTIYF
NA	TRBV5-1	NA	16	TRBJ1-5	TGCGCCAGCAGCTTGGGCCCACTCGGGAACAATCAGCCCCAGCATTTT	CASSLGPLGNNQPQHF
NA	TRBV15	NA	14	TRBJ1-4	TGTGCCACCAGCAGCTTCGCAGAGGCGGAAAAACTGTTTTTT	CATSSFAEAEKLFF
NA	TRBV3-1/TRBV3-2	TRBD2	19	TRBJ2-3	TGTGCCAGCAGCCAAGATTTGGGCGTAGCGGGGCCAATTGGGGATACGCAGTATTTT	CASSQDLGVAGPIGDTQYF
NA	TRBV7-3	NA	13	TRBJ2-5	TGTGCCAGCAGCTCGGGTAGTTTAGAGACCCAGTACTTC	CASSSGSLETQYF
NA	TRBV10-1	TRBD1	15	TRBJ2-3	TGCGCCAGCAGGACTACAGGGGGATTTACAGATACGCAGTATTTT	CASRTTGGFTDTQYF
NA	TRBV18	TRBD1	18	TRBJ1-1	TGTGCCAGCTCACTCTTCCCGGGACAGGGCGCTTTGAACACTGAAGCTTTCTTT	CASSLFPGQGALNTEAFF
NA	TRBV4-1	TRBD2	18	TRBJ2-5	TGCGCCAGCAGCCTCTCGGGACTAGCGGGAGCCCTCCAAGAGACCCAGTACTTC	CASSLSGLAGALQETQYF
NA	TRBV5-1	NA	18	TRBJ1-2	TGCGCCAGCAGCCGTAGGGGACAAGCGTCGTCCCCCCAGGATGGCTACACCTTC	CASSRRGQASSPQDGYTF
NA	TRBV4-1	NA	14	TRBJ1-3	TGCGCCAGCAGCCATCCAGGGTCAGGAAACACCATATATTTT	CASSHPGSGNTIYF
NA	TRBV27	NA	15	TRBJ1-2	TGTGCCAGCAGTTACAGGGTACCCCTCCACTATGGCTACACCTTC	CASSYRVPLHYGYTF
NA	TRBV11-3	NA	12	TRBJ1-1	TGTGCCAGCAGCTTAGTTCAGAGGTACGCTTTCTTT	CASSLVQRYAFF
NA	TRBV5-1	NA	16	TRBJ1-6	TGCGCCAGCAGCTCCCTGGGCCCCAGGGCAGGCGAGCCCCTCCACTTT	CASSSLGPRAGEPLHF
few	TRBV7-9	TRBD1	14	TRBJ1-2	TGTGCCAGCAGCTTAGCCGGACAGGAGGTTGGCTACACCTTC	CASSLAGQEVGYTF
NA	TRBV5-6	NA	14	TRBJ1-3	TGTGCCAGCAGCCTCGGACTTCCTGGAAACACCATATATTTT	CASSLGLPGNTIYF
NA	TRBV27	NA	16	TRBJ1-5	TGTGCCAGCAGGCTCTGGGGGGGGGAATGGAATCAGCCCCAGCATTTT	CASRLWGGEWNQPQHF
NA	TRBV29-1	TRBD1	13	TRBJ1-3	TGCAGCGTGCCGGGACAGGGACAAAACACCATATATTTT	CSVPGQGQNTIYF
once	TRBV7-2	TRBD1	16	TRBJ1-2	TGTGCCAGCAGCTTCCAACCTGGCAGGGGGTCAGGTGGCTACACCTTC	CASSFQPGRGSGGYTF
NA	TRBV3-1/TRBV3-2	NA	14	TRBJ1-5	TGTGCCAGCAGCCGGTTACAGGGAACCCAGCCCCAGCATTTT	CASSRLQGTQPQHF